Included here is one T cell receptor beta chain sequence, with context. This specimen belongs to a study of blood T cell repertoires in COVID-19. Deletions cut 0 bases from V and 4 bases from J, with 12 bases between. The length of the CDR3 is 15 residues. The germline CDR1 and CDR2 sequences are KGHSH and LQKENI. This table comes from immunoSEQ multiplex PCR, and its TCRdb copy is limited to in-frame clones, with some not included. The sample shows approximately 75,000 clones, 70% to 85% of them seen only once. Sequencing was performed on peripheral blood. The chain recombines TRBV18 with TRBJ2-5; a possible D gene is TRBD1 (6 bases). This receptor was identified in a woman between 45 and 65 years old with acute or convalescent COVID-19. CDR3 amino acids: CASSPPGRGRETQYF. CDR3 in DNA: TGTGCCAGCTCACCACCAGGCAGGGGAAGAGAGACCCAGTACTTC.